The 29 T cell receptor beta chains below come from one sample, sequenced in a study of shared clonotypes between healthy human individuals. Repertoires were generated with immunoSEQ multiplex PCR, while TCRdb's copy carries only in-frame clones and drops some. The sample lists 730,000 or so clones; 60% to 80% were seen once. The sequencing input was memory CD4+ T cells sorted from blood. Subset specified: CD45RA-negative fraction. The source of these receptors is a woman aged 25-40 years in good health.

The V and J genes are TRBV30 and TRBJ1-4; D possibly corresponds to TRBD1 (5 bases). Deletions cut 8 bases from V and 7 bases from J, with 20 bases between. Per the germline V gene, CDR1 is GTSNPN and CDR2 is SVGIG (reference sequence). This CDR3 has 14 amino acids. The CDR3 spells CALISGGSGEKLFF. The CDR3 DNA is TGTGCCCTCATCAGCGGGGGTAGCGGTGAAAAACTGTTTTTT.

The J gene is TRBJ1-1, the V gene TRBV10-1; D perhaps matches TRBD1 (6 bases). The germline V gene has CDR1 WNHNN and CDR2 SYGVQD (reference sequence). Deletions cut 4 bases from V and 11 bases from J, with 14 bases between. There are 12 residues in the CDR3. CDR3 sequence: CASSVQGLGAFF. As DNA, the CDR3 is TGCGCCAGCAGTGTACAGGGCTTGGGGGCTTTCTTT.

The V gene is TRBV30, the J gene TRBJ1-2, with a tentative D call TRBD1 (6 bases). CDR3 length equals 12 residues. The ends were cut back, 1 base at V and 5 bases at J, with 8 bases in the middle. Germline assignment: CDR1 GTSNPN and CDR2 SVGIG (reference sequence). CDR3 sequence (DNA): TGTGCCTGGAGTGGTCAGGGGTATGGCTACACCTTC. It specifies CAWSGQGYGYTF.

This chain connects TRBV25-1 to TRBJ2-2; D is ambiguous. The CDR3 has 14 residues. With 5 bases removed from V and 2 bases from J, the gap between germline ends came to 9 bases. CDR1 and CDR2 from the germline V gene are MGHDK and SYGVNS. The CDR3 DNA is TGTGCCAGCAGTAATTATGCAAACACCGGGGAGCTGTTTTTT. Translated, it gives CASSNYANTGELFF.

This rearrangement joins TRBV11-2 to TRBJ2-4, with 8 nucleotides matching TRBD1. From germline, CDR1 is SGHAT and CDR2 FQNNGV. Losses at the gene ends were 5 bases for V and 6 bases for J; bases not matched to a gene: 6. The CDR3 covers 14 residues. CDR3 nucleotide sequence: TGTGCCAGCAGCCCGGGACAGGCGCCAAACATTCAGTACTTC. It specifies CASSPGQAPNIQYF.

V and J are TRBV19 and TRBJ2-1, with 12 positions matching TRBD2. The CDR3 sequence is 13 residues long. After removal of 7 bases from V and 8 bases from J, the junction contained 3 bases not matched to a gene. The germline V gene has CDR1 LNHDA and CDR2 SQIVND (reference sequence). The CDR3 sequence is CASKLAGGDEQFF. The CDR3 DNA is TGTGCCAGTAAGCTAGCGGGAGGGGATGAGCAGTTCTTC.

This clone was counted a single time. The V gene is TRBV10-1, the J gene TRBJ2-7; D tentatively reads TRBD1 or TRBD2 (5 bases each). The CDR3 has 15 amino acids. The germline V gene has CDR1 WNHNN and CDR2 SYGVQD (reference sequence). The V gene lost 2 bases and the J gene lost 6 bases, with 17 bases spanning the gap. CDR3 in DNA: TGCGCCAGCAGTGAGAGCGGCAGGGCGGCATCCGAGCAGTACTTC. Encoded protein: CASSESGRAASEQYF.

This clone was picked up a small number of times. The rearrangement uses TRBV7-9 and TRBJ1-2; D ambiguous. Looked up from germline, CDR1 is SEHNR and CDR2 is FQNEAQ (reference sequence). V was cut by 0 bases and J by 8 bases, with 10 bases left in between. This CDR3 is 13 amino acids long. The DNA for the CDR3 is TGTGCCAGCAGCTTAGCACTGGGAAGGGGCTACACCTTC. Translation gives CASSLALGRGYTF.

V usage is TRBV10-3 and J usage is TRBJ2-1; 13 bases fit TRBD2. Germline values: CDR1 ENHRY, CDR2 SYGVKD. Trimming cost V 2 bases and J 9 bases; bases outside gene matches: 13. The CDR3 contains 18 residues. The CDR3 protein is CAISESGSGLAGAGEQFF. Written as DNA, the CDR3 is TGTGCCATCAGTGAGAGTGGTAGCGGACTAGCGGGAGCAGGTGAGCAGTTCTTC.

The chain links TRBV29-1 to TRBJ2-3; 7 bases agree with TRBD2. Germline values: CDR1 SQVTM, CDR2 ANQGSEA. This CDR3 has 13 residues. The V gene end was trimmed by 4 bases and the J gene end by 5 bases; junction bases not matched to a gene: 6. CDR3 in amino acids: CSVAAIAGDTQYF. Here the CDR3 DNA reads TGCAGCGTTGCCGCGATAGCGGGAGATACGCAGTATTTT.

About this clone itself: This sample includes further DNA sequences coding for the same CDR3. The rearrangement uses TRBV28 and TRBJ2-1; D is unresolved. Between the trimmed V and J ends, which lost 2 bases and 2 bases, there was a span of 7 bases. CDR3 size: 14 residues. CDR1 is MDHEN, CDR2 SYDVKM, per germline. The DNA of the CDR3 is TGTGCCAGCAGTTTACCAACAACCTACAATGAGCAGTTCTTC. Translating gives CASSLPTTYNEQFF.

The gene calls are TRBV25-1 and TRBJ2-1; no reliable D call. The germline V gene has CDR1 MGHDK and CDR2 SYGVNS. This CDR3 comprises 14 residues. V was trimmed by 3 bases and J by 6 bases, leaving 12 bases between them. The CDR3 bases are TGTGCCAGCAGTGACCTTACCGATTCCAATGAGCAGTTCTTC. Protein product: CASSDLTDSNEQFF.

The chain links TRBV5-1 to TRBJ1-5; D is possibly TRBD1 (6 bases). Trimming shortened V by 4 bases and J by 6 bases, and 17 bases separated the two germline ends. The CDR3 totals 15 residues. CDR1 is SGHRS and CDR2 is YFSETQ in the germline V gene. The DNA of the CDR3 is TGCGCCAGCAGCATGACAGGCGACGTAGGTCAGCCCCAGCATTTT. The encoded protein is CASSMTGDVGQPQHF.

The chain is built from TRBV6-5 and TRBJ1-1; the D is unclear. V gave up 0 bases and J gave up 2 bases, with 10 bases separating them. CDR1 is MNHEY and CDR2 is SVGAGI in the germline V gene. CDR3 length: 15 residues. The CDR3 loop reads CASSYSMEGNTEAFF. DNA for the CDR3: TGTGCCAGCAGTTACTCGATGGAAGGAAACACTGAAGCTTTCTTT.

The rearrangement links TRBV2 to TRBJ1-1; D is possibly TRBD1 (5 bases). CDR3 length equals 13 residues. V was clipped by 8 bases and J by 4 bases, with 14 bases between them. Germline V CDR1 and CDR2: SNHLY, FYNNEI. DNA of the CDR3: TGTGCCAGCGAGACCGGGGGGGGCACTGAAGCTTTCTTT. It translates to CASETGGGTEAFF.

This clone was counted once. The same CDR3 can be traced to other DNA sequences in this sample. V is TRBV4-1 and J is TRBJ1-4, with D possibly matching TRBD1 (5 bases). V lost 3 bases and J 1 base, leaving 9 bases between the germline ends. There are 15 residues in the CDR3. Germline V gene sequence: CDR1 MGHRA, CDR2 YSYEKL. CDR3 bases: TGCGCCAGCAGCCAGGGGCGGGGAACTAATGAAAAACTGTTTTTT. This codes for CASSQGRGTNEKLFF.

This chain connects TRBV11-1 to TRBJ2-5, with 12 bases that match TRBD2. With 5 bases clipped from V and 5 bases from J, the junction kept 6 bases outside the gene matches. The CDR3 extends over 15 amino acids. Germline CDR1 is SGHAT and CDR2 is FQDESV (reference sequence). CDR3 in amino acids: CASSPWTSGKETQYF. CDR3 coding DNA: TGTGCCAGCAGCCCGTGGACTAGCGGGAAGGAGACCCAGTACTTC.

This clone was observed a single time. This chain uses TRBV25-1 with TRBJ1-5; 8 bases are a match to TRBD1. CDR3 size: 17 residues. CDR1 and CDR2 (germline): MGHDK, SYGVNS. After removal of 3 bases from V and 6 bases from J, the junction contained 13 bases not matched to a gene. CDR3 bases: TGTGCCAGCAGTGAGACAGGACAGGGTTCAGATGGTCAGCCCCAGCATTTT. As protein: CASSETGQGSDGQPQHF.

The rearrangement links TRBV5-1 to TRBJ1-2; D remains ambiguous. This CDR3 region has 13 residues. Germline CDR1 is SGHRS and CDR2 is YFSETQ. V lost 4 bases, J lost 7 bases, and 14 bases lay in between. Written as DNA, the CDR3 is TGCGCCAGCAGCAACACGGGCCCAGGTGGCTACACCTTC. Its translation: CASSNTGPGGYTF.

This clone has only one observation. CDR3 DNA sequence: TGTGCCAGCAGTACAGGACATGTAAGGTCCTACGAGCAGTACTTC. This gives the protein CASSTGHVRSYEQYF. The V gene is TRBV6-6, the J gene TRBJ2-7, with D maybe TRBD1 (5 bases). The germline gives CDR1 MNHNY, CDR2 SVGAGI (reference sequence). The CDR3 is 15 residues long. V was clipped by 5 bases and J by 1 base, with 15 bases between them.

The J gene is TRBJ1-2, the V gene TRBV28; D perhaps matches TRBD1 (5 bases). V lost 6 bases and J lost 4, with 12 bases in between. The CDR3 totals 13 residues. The germline gives CDR1 MDHEN, CDR2 SYDVKM. The CDR3 DNA sequence: TGTGCCAGCAGACCGGGACGGACCTATGGCTACACCTTC. It encodes CASRPGRTYGYTF.

This clone was recorded many times. The chain employs TRBV5-6 and TRBJ1-4; TRBD1 might be the D (5 bases). Germline-derived CDR1 and CDR2 are SGHDT and YYEEEE. V lost 1 base and J 10 bases, leaving 14 bases between the germline ends. The CDR3 runs 14 residues. The CDR3 sequence: CASSLRQGRGKLFF. The CDR3 nucleotides are TGTGCCAGCAGCTTGAGGCAGGGTCGGGGAAAACTGTTTTTT.

The V call is TRBV7-4, the J call TRBJ1-3, with unresolved D. CDR1 and CDR2 from the germline V gene are SGHVT and SQSDAQ. CDR3 length: 14 amino acids. Trimming took off 5 bases at V and 0 bases at J, with 8 bases between the two ends. The CDR3 nucleotides read TGTGCCAGCAGCCCTTACATCTCTGGAAACACCATATATTTT. Protein: CASSPYISGNTIYF.

The genes are TRBV28 and TRBJ2-5; D might be TRBD2 (6 bases). This CDR3 has 14 amino acids. Germline V gives CDR1 MDHEN, CDR2 SYDVKM. V was clipped by 4 bases and J by 1 base, with 10 bases between them. The DNA of the CDR3 is TGTGCCAGCAGTTCGACCGGGAGCCAAGAGACCCAGTACTTC. Its translation: CASSSTGSQETQYF.

This clone has a handful of counts. The chain combines TRBV29-1 with TRBJ2-1, with D possibly matching TRBD2 (6 bases). Looked up from germline, CDR1 is SQVTM and CDR2 is ANQGSEA. The germline V and J ends were trimmed by 3 bases and 7 bases, with 16 bases remaining between them. The CDR3 has 14 residues. The CDR3 bases are TGCAGCGTTGACAGAACAGGTGGGAGGAATGAGCAGTTCTTC. This codes for CSVDRTGGRNEQFF.

J is TRBJ1-2 and V is TRBV11-2; no firm D call. The CDR3 is made up of 15 amino acids. In germline, CDR1 is SGHAT, CDR2 FQNNGV. Trimming stripped 4 bases from V and 1 base from J, with 13 bases between. The CDR3, as DNA: TGTGCCAGCAGCTCCCTAACGAAGGGTAACTATGGCTACACCTTC. Residues: CASSSLTKGNYGYTF.

A few counts support this clone. This chain uses TRBV27 with TRBJ2-2; 10 bases line up with TRBD2. V was clipped by 7 bases and J by 0 bases; unmatched bases: 8. This CDR3 is 17 amino acids long. Germline CDR1 reads MNHEY; CDR2 reads SMNVEV (reference sequence). The CDR3 DNA sequence: TGTGCCAGCACCCCCCGGGGACTAGCGCCGAACACCGGGGAGCTGTTTTTT. Encoded protein: CASTPRGLAPNTGELFF.

The V and J genes are TRBV28 and TRBJ2-7; maybe TRBD2 (5 bases). From germline, CDR1 is MDHEN and CDR2 SYDVKM. With 1 base removed from V and 2 bases from J, the gap between germline ends came to 9 bases. The CDR3 has 14 amino acids. The CDR3 reads CASSLSGITYEQYF. The CDR3 DNA reads as TGTGCCAGCAGTTTATCGGGGATTACCTACGAGCAGTACTTC.

This clone was recorded a few times. The chain links TRBV28 to TRBJ1-5; D ambiguous. The CDR3 has 14 residues. In germline, CDR1 is MDHEN, CDR2 SYDVKM. V was cut by 6 bases and J by 0 bases, with 9 bases left in between. The CDR3 sequence is CASRRIDSNQPQHF. The CDR3 nucleotides are TGTGCCAGCAGAAGAATAGATAGCAATCAGCCCCAGCATTTT.